In this sample, the clone carrying this T cell receptor (beta chain) turned up a few times. The data belong to a study of early T cells in non-severe SARS-CoV-2 infection. The ends were cut back, 7 bases at V and 4 bases at J, with 5 bases in the middle. Germline lookup yields CDR1 MDHEN and CDR2 SYDVKM. This CDR3 has 10 amino acids. Each CDR3 protein gets one entry after TCRdb re-called the 5' RACE reads with MiXCR. The table has around 70,000 distinct CDR3 sequences, roughly 10% seen once. The source material was whole blood. The gene calls are TRBV28 and TRBJ2-7; possible D gene TRBD1, 5 bases. The source is an adult who was a healthcare worker with PCR-confirmed SARS-CoV-2 infection or an uninfected control (not recorded which). The CDR3 DNA reads TGTGCCAGCAAGGGGTACGAGCAGTACTTC. Protein: CASKGYEQYF.